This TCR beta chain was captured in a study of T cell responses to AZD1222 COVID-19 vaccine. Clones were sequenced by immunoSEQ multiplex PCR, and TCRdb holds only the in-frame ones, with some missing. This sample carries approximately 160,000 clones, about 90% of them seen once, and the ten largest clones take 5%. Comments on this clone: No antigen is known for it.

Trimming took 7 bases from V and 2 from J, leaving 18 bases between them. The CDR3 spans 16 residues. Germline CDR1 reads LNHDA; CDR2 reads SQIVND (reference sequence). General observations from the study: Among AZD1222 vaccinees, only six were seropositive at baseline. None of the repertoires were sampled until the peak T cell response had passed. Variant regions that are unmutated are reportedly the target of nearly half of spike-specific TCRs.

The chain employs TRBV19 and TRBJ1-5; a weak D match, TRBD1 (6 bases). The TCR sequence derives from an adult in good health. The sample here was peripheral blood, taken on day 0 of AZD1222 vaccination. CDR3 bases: TGTGCCAGTAAGGGGGACAACCCCTTGGGCAATCAGCCCCAGCATTTT. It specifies CASKGDNPLGNQPQHF.